The source of this T cell receptor (beta chain) is a study of CD8 T cells in cerebrospinal fluid in Alzheimer's disease. Study observations and caveats: The authors cautioned that cerebrospinal fluid EBV-specific TCRs do not prove EBV causes Alzheimer's. Expanded clones of at least 3% were commoner in Alzheimer's patients than healthy subjects.

CSF cells were profiled by 10X single-cell V(D)J and 5' expression. TCRdb re-called the 10x single-cell sequencing reads, yielding one record per CDR3 amino acid sequence without DNA. This sample's clone table lists approximately 1,200 distinct CDR3 sequences. Confirmation of patient neurodegeneration relied on biomarkers such as neurofilament, amyloid-beta and tau. The CDR3 sequence is 15 residues long. The germline V gene has CDR1 KGHSH and CDR2 LQKENI. Measured by frequency, this clonotype is medium-sized. Antigen: not known. The sample taken for sequencing was cerebrospinal fluid. The sequence was collected from a human donor with Parkinson's disease. V is TRBV18 and J is TRBJ1-1; TCRdb names TRBD1, which stays unverified in the absence of DNA. The chain's CDR3 is CASSPPFPGNTEAFF.